Listed here are 24 T cell receptor beta chains from one sample, sequenced in a study of T-cell memory formation after mild COVID-19. Each CDR3 protein gets one entry after TCRdb re-called the 5' RACE reads with MiXCR. The sample lists about 400,000 distinct CDR3 sequences, more than 20% occurring once. The sequencing input was PBMCs or a T cell subset sorted from them (not recorded which). These receptors originate from an adult woman who had mild COVID-19 (a few samples of this study predate the infection). Cell type and time point are not known.

The table lists this clonotype with a few counts. CDR3 in amino acids: CASRRRDNQPQHF. The DNA for the CDR3 is TGTGCCAGCAGACGCAGGGACAATCAGCCCCAGCATTTT. J is TRBJ1-5 and V is TRBV12-3 or TRBV12-4, with D possibly being TRBD1 (5 bases). The CDR3 length is 13 residues. Trimming left V 6 bases short and J 3 bases short, with 9 bases between.

The V call is TRBV7-6, the J call TRBJ1-2, with D unclear. The CDR3 is made up of 14 amino acids. Trimming shortened V by 5 bases and J by 7 bases, and 17 bases separated the two germline ends. From germline, CDR1 is SGHVS and CDR2 FNYEAQ. The CDR3, as DNA: TGTGCCAGCAGCCCACTGTCCGATCGTGCTGGCTACACCTTC. As protein: CASSPLSDRAGYTF. Looking up the rest from reference TRBV7-6 and TRBJ1-2 gives the full variable domain: GAGVSQSPRYKVTKRGQDVALRCDPISGHVSLYWYRQALGQGPEFLTYFNYEAQQDKSGLPNDRFSAERPEGSISTLTIQRTEQRDSAMYRCASSPLSDRAGYTFGSGTRLTVV.

The chain carries TRBV7-2 and TRBJ2-1; 13 bases map to TRBD2. The length of the CDR3 is 17 residues. V gave up 5 bases and J gave up 9 bases; unmatched junction bases: 13. Germline V gene lookup returns CDR1 SGHTA and CDR2 FQGNSA. The CDR3 here is CASSRKTLAGGRAEQFF. In DNA, the CDR3 is TGTGCCAGCAGCCGTAAGACACTAGCGGGAGGGCGCGCTGAGCAGTTCTTC.

The V call is TRBV12-3 or TRBV12-4, the J call TRBJ2-1; TRBD2 agrees at 10 bases. The V and J ends lost 4 bases and 0 bases, in that order; junction bases with no gene match: 12. CDR3 length: 19 residues. The chain's CDR3 is CASSSGTSESGVSYNEQFF. The CDR3 DNA sequence: TGTGCCAGCAGTTCCGGGACTAGCGAATCTGGGGTCTCCTACAATGAGCAGTTCTTC.

This clonotype has a handful of counts. V usage is TRBV5-1 and J usage is TRBJ2-4, with a possible D match to TRBD2 (6 bases). This CDR3 has 16 residues. V lost 0 bases, J lost 0 bases, and 10 bases lay in between. CDR1 is SGHRS and CDR2 is YFSETQ in the germline V gene. CDR3 nucleotide sequence: TGCGCCAGCAGCTTGGAAGGAGGGTCAGCCAAAAACATTCAGTACTTC. This codes for CASSLEGGSAKNIQYF.

The V gene is TRBV20-1, the J gene TRBJ2-2, with 12 bases aligning to TRBD1. Germline V CDR1 and CDR2: DFQATT, SNEGSKA (reference sequence). With V trimmed by 2 bases and J by 6 bases, 7 bases remained unmatched. This CDR3 comprises 16 residues. For the CDR3, the DNA is TGCAGTGCTAGATCCGGGACAGGGGGCGCGGCCGGGGAGCTGTTTTTT. Translation: CSARSGTGGAAGELFF.

The genes are TRBV12-3 or TRBV12-4 and TRBJ2-1; 7 bases line up with TRBD2. This CDR3 is 14 amino acids long. The J segment lost 9 bases and the V segment lost 6 bases, leaving 11 bases of the junction unmatched. CDR3 loop: CASRRAGDPGEQFF. CDR3 coding DNA: TGTGCCAGCAGGAGGGCGGGGGACCCCGGTGAGCAGTTCTTC.

The chain has TRBV6-5 and TRBJ2-1, with a possible D match to TRBD2 (5 bases). Germline CDR1 reads MNHEY; CDR2 reads SVGAGI. V lost 7 bases to trimming and J lost 9 bases, with 10 bases between them. This CDR3 contains 11 residues. The CDR3 here is CASKDYGEQFF. DNA for the CDR3: TGTGCCAGCAAAGACTATGGTGAGCAGTTCTTC.

As DNA, the CDR3 is TGTGCCAGCAGTTACGGGCCTGAGGAGACCCAGTACTTC. It specifies CASSYGPEETQYF. The J gene is TRBJ2-5, the V gene TRBV6-2 or TRBV6-3; D is ambiguous. With 2 bases removed from V and 5 bases from J, the gap between germline ends came to 9 bases. The CDR3 has 13 amino acids. The germline gives CDR1 MNHEY, CDR2 SVGEGT.

This clonotype was observed a few times. The gene calls are TRBV7-9 and TRBJ2-6, with D uncertain. Germline V gene data show CDR1 as SEHNR and CDR2 as FQNEAQ (reference sequence). The CDR3 is 14 amino acids. With 11 bases removed from V and 0 bases from J, the gap between germline ends came to 11 bases. Written as DNA, the CDR3 is TGTGCCGAGCGTTACAACTCTGGGGCCAACGTCCTGACTTTC. This sequence encodes CAERYNSGANVLTF.

This clonotype was seen ten or more times. This rearrangement joins TRBV18 to TRBJ2-5; D gene uncertain. The CDR3 length is 13 residues. With 4 bases removed from V and 0 bases from J, the gap between germline ends came to 6 bases. The germline CDR1 and CDR2 sequences are KGHSH and LQKENI. The CDR3 spells CASSRTDQETQYF. The CDR3 bases are TGTGCCAGCTCACGCACAGACCAAGAGACCCAGTACTTC.

The chain is built from TRBV7-9 and TRBJ1-1, with TRBD1 as a possible D gene (5 bases). The V end was cut by 3 bases, the J end by 4 bases, with 9 bases between. In germline, CDR1 is SEHNR, CDR2 FQNEAQ (reference sequence). The CDR3 contains 13 residues. The CDR3 DNA reads TGTGCCAGCAGCTTGTCGGGGGTCACTGAAGCTTTCTTT. It is translated as CASSLSGVTEAFF.

The chain is built from TRBV2 and TRBJ2-1; 10 bases map to TRBD1. This CDR3 has 13 amino acids. Germline CDR1 and CDR2: SNHLY and FYNNEI. After removal of 5 bases from V and 8 bases from J, the junction contained 3 bases not matched to a gene. Here the CDR3 reads CASSRDRGDEQFF. In DNA form, the CDR3 reads TGTGCCAGCAGTCGGGACAGGGGCGATGAGCAGTTCTTC.

This clonotype has just a few counts. This rearrangement joins TRBV2 to TRBJ1-5; D remains unclear. Per the germline V gene, CDR1 is SNHLY and CDR2 is FYNNEI. The ends were cut back, 2 bases at V and 0 bases at J, with 14 bases in the middle. CDR3 length: 17 amino acids. The CDR3 is CASSETAAINSNQPQHF. The CDR3 nucleotides are TGTGCCAGCAGTGAAACGGCAGCAATAAATAGCAATCAGCCCCAGCATTTT.

The V and J genes are TRBV7-2 and TRBJ2-3, with TRBD2 identical over 9 bases. In germline, CDR1 is SGHTA, CDR2 FQGNSA. This CDR3 region has 19 residues. V trimming: 5 bases; J trimming: 0 bases; junction bases outside the gene matches: 15. CDR3 in amino acids: CASSLRGGGRAESTDTQYF. CDR3 coding DNA: TGTGCCAGCAGCCTTCGGGGAGGCGGGAGGGCCGAGAGCACAGATACGCAGTATTTT.

The chain couples TRBV7-9 to TRBJ2-7, with D maybe TRBD1 (6 bases). Trimming removed 1 base from V and 5 bases from J, with 9 bases in between. Looked up from germline, CDR1 is SEHNR and CDR2 is FQNEAQ (reference sequence). CDR3 size: 13 residues. The CDR3 DNA is TGTGCCAGCAGCTTAGTGTCAGGGGACGAGCAGTACTTC. This encodes CASSLVSGDEQYF.

In its sample, this clonotype was seen a few times. The chain recombines TRBV11-2 with TRBJ2-2; D is undetermined. The CDR3 totals 14 residues. Germline lookup yields CDR1 SGHAT and CDR2 FQNNGV. With 5 bases removed from V and 5 bases from J, the gap between germline ends came to 12 bases. The CDR3: CASSRPFGTGELFF. DNA of the CDR3: TGTGCCAGCAGCCGCCCTTTCGGAACCGGGGAGCTGTTTTTT.

This sequence joins TRBV7-9 and TRBJ2-5, with D unclear. This CDR3 is 12 amino acids long. Trimming cost V 1 base and J 7 bases, with 7 bases left between them. Germline V lookup: CDR1 SEHNR, CDR2 FQNEAQ (reference sequence). CDR3 sequence (DNA): TGTGCCAGCAGCTTAGGAATGGGGACCCAGTACTTC. It codes for CASSLGMGTQYF.

The chain links TRBV7-9 to TRBJ2-6, with D unresolved. CDR3 size: 17 residues. V was trimmed by 1 base and J by 0 bases, leaving 10 bases between them. Germline CDR1 and CDR2: SEHNR and FQNEAQ (reference sequence). The CDR3 is CASSLGSLLSGANVLTF. In DNA, the CDR3 is TGTGCCAGCAGCTTAGGAAGCCTGCTCTCTGGGGCCAACGTCCTGACTTTC.

V gene TRBV6-1 combines with J gene TRBJ2-2, with 13 bases that match TRBD2. The V gene's germline CDR1 is MNHNS and CDR2 SASEGT. V was pared by 8 bases and J by 6 bases, with 6 bases of the junction left unmatched. The CDR3 spans 15 residues. CDR3 region: CASGGTSGDSGELFF. CDR3 nucleotides: TGTGCCAGCGGGGGGACTAGCGGGGACTCCGGGGAGCTGTTTTTT.

The chain links TRBV24-1 to TRBJ1-2, with 8 bases fitting TRBD1. The CDR3 sequence is 14 residues long. The trim removed 7 bases at V and 5 bases at J, leaving 8 bases unmatched. CDR1 is KGHDR, CDR2 SFDVKD, per germline. In DNA, the CDR3 is TGTGCCACCAGCTCAACAGGGGGAGCTTATGGCTACACCTTC. The encoded protein is CATSSTGGAYGYTF.

This clonotype appeared a few times. The chain employs TRBV27 and TRBJ1-1; D possibly corresponds to TRBD1 (5 bases). Germline lookup yields CDR1 MNHEY and CDR2 SMNVEV (reference sequence). Trimming shortened V by 3 bases and J by 6 bases, and 14 bases separated the two germline ends. This CDR3 region has 14 residues. DNA of the CDR3: TGTGCCAGCAGTTTTTCTCGCAGGGATGCTGAAGCTTTCTTT. This codes for CASSFSRRDAEAFF.

This clonotype has a handful of counts. The chain carries TRBV7-2 and TRBJ1-2; the D is unclear. The CDR3 spans 15 residues. Germline CDR1 SGHTA, CDR2 FQGNSA. Between the trimmed V and J ends, which lost 0 bases and 0 bases, there was a span of 8 bases. The CDR3 nucleotides are TGTGCCAGCAGCTTAGCAGGGTCGTCTAACTATGGCTACACCTTC. Its protein product is CASSLAGSSNYGYTF.

This clonotype was picked up a small number of times. The J gene is TRBJ2-7, the V gene TRBV4-1; 9 nucleotides align to TRBD1. Trimming took 5 bases from V and 0 from J; bases not matched to a gene: 14. This CDR3 comprises 18 residues. The germline gives CDR1 MGHRA, CDR2 YSYEKL. In nucleotides, the CDR3 is TGCGCCAGCAGCGTTATGGGACAGGGCCCGAGAGGCTCCTACGAGCAGTACTTC. This codes for CASSVMGQGPRGSYEQYF.